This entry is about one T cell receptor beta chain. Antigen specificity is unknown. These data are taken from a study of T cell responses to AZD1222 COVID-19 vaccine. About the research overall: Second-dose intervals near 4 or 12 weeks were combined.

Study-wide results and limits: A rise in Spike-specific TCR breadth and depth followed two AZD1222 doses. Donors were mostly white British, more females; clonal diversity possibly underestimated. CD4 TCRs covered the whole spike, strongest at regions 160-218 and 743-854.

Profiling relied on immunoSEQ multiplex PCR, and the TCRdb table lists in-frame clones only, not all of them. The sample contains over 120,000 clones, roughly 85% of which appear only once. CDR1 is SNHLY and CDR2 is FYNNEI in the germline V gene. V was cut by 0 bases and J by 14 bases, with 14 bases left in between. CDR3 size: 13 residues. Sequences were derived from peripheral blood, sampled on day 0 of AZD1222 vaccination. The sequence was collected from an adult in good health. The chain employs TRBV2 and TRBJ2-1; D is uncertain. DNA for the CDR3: TGTGCCAGCAGTGAAGCGAGTGGCCTGTGGAAGTTCTTC. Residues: CASSEASGLWKFF.